The next 27 T cell receptor beta chains were all read from a single sample in a study of blood T cell repertoires in COVID-19 (dated by TCRdb to the early 2020s). Library preparation used the immunoSEQ multiplex PCR assay. TCRdb provides this immuneACCESS table in a form limited to in-frame rearrangements. Some clones are lacking; in checked studies, under half of them reflect an unresolved V gene, and why the rest are absent is not known. This sample lists 200,000 to 250,000 clones; more than 65% were detected once. About 8.9% of the sample is taken by the ten largest. Sequencing used peripheral blood. The receptor source for this set is a man aged 50 to 60 with active or convalescent COVID-19.

The gene calls are TRBV2 and TRBJ2-5, with a tentative D call TRBD1 (6 bases). Trimming removed 4 bases at V and 1 base at J, with 19 bases between. The CDR3 is 17 residues long. The V gene's germline CDR1 is SNHLY and CDR2 FYNNEI. DNA for the CDR3: TGTGCCAGCAGTGTGAGGGGGAAGGGTGGACTCCAAGAGACCCAGTACTTC. The encoded protein is CASSVRGKGGLQETQYF.

The chain carries TRBV9 and TRBJ2-5; 11 bases are shared with TRBD2. The germline V gene has CDR1 SGDLS and CDR2 YYNGEE. Trimming at V came to 3 bases and at J to 5 bases, leaving 9 bases not matched to a gene. This CDR3 is 16 amino acids long. The CDR3 DNA reads as TGTGCCAGCAGCGCAAGTAGCGGGAGGGGAGAGGAGACCCAGTACTTC. Translating it yields CASSASSGRGEETQYF.

This rearrangement joins TRBV11-2 to TRBJ2-7, with 10 bases lining up with TRBD1. CDR3 length: 13 amino acids. The ends lost 4 bases at V and 6 bases at J; junction bases unmatched: 3. Germline V gives CDR1 SGHAT, CDR2 FQNNGV. In nucleotides, the CDR3 is TGTGCCAGCAGCTGGGACAGGGGATTCGAGCAGTACGTC. This codes for CASSWDRGFEQYV.

The chain is built from TRBV5-1 and TRBJ2-3, with 12 bases lining up with TRBD1. The CDR3 sequence is 16 residues long. Unmatched junction bases numbered 4, after V lost 1 base and J lost 4 bases. CDR1 and CDR2 from the germline V gene are SGHRS and YFSETQ. CDR3 in amino acids: CASSLLGQGASDTQYF. CDR3 DNA: TGCGCCAGCAGCTTGCTGGGACAGGGGGCTTCAGATACGCAGTATTTT. Together with reference TRBV5-1 and TRBJ2-3, the CDR3 gives the full variable domain: KAGVTQTPRYLIKTRGQQVTLSCSPISGHRSVSWYQQTPGQGLQFLFEYFSETQRNKGNFPGRFSGRQFSNSRSEMNVSTLELGDSALYLCASSLLGQGASDTQYFGPGTRLTVL.

The chain links TRBV21-1 to TRBJ2-7; TRBD2 is the table's D call and was not checked against the DNA. TRBV21-1 is annotated as a pseudogene. This CDR3 contains 11 residues. The CDR3 protein is CAPFGLCEQYF. CDR3 DNA: TGTGCCCCTTTCGGACTCTGCGAGCAGTACTTC.

The J gene is TRBJ2-1, the V gene TRBV7-2; TRBD2 matches at 12 bases. Unmatched junction bases numbered 2, after V lost 4 bases and J lost 7 bases. CDR3 length: 14 amino acids. The germline V gene encodes CDR1 SGHTA and CDR2 FQGNSA. The CDR3 loop is CASSSSGGANEQFF. As DNA, the CDR3 is TGTGCCAGCAGCTCTAGCGGGGGGGCAAATGAGCAGTTCTTC. Looking up the rest from reference TRBV7-2 and TRBJ2-1 gives the full variable domain: GAGVSQSPSNKVTEKGKDVELRCDPISGHTALYWYRQSLGQGLEFLIYFQGNSAPDKSGLPSDRFSAERTGGSVSTLTIQRTQQEDSAVYLCASSSSGGANEQFFGPGTRLTVL.

The chain uses TRBV19 and TRBJ1-5; no clear D. This CDR3 is 17 amino acids long. Germline V gene sequence: CDR1 LNHDA, CDR2 SQIVND (reference sequence). The V end lost 4 bases, the J end lost 0 bases, and 16 bases lay between the germline ends. The CDR3 is CASSTTRGVHSNQPQHF. Written as DNA, the CDR3 is TGTGCCAGTAGTACTACCCGGGGAGTACATAGCAATCAGCCCCAGCATTTT.

This chain connects TRBV12-3 or TRBV12-4 to TRBJ1-2, with D possibly being TRBD1 (6 bases). There are 13 residues in the CDR3. With 3 bases removed from V and 3 bases from J, the gap between germline ends came to 8 bases. Written as DNA, the CDR3 is TGTGCCAGCAGTTTCCCAGGGGACTATGGCTACACCTTC. Its protein product is CASSFPGDYGYTF.

The gene calls are TRBV19 and TRBJ2-4; D gene ambiguous. V was pared by 4 bases and J by 6 bases, with 13 bases between. CDR1 and CDR2 from the germline V gene are LNHDA and SQIVND (reference sequence). This CDR3 is 14 amino acids long. CDR3 in DNA: TGTGCCAGTAGTACGAATGCGGTAGGAAACATTCAGTACTTC. This translates into CASSTNAVGNIQYF.

This chain links TRBV28 with TRBJ1-5, with D maybe TRBD1 (6 bases). The V gene lost 2 bases and the J gene lost 12 bases, with 11 bases spanning the gap. The CDR3 runs 12 residues. Per the germline V gene, CDR1 is MDHEN and CDR2 is SYDVKM. Written as DNA, the CDR3 is TGTGCCAGCAGTTTAGGGACACCAGGCCAGCATTTT. Protein: CASSLGTPGQHF.

The chain couples TRBV6-2 or TRBV6-3 to TRBJ2-1; 10 bases map to TRBD1. The junction had 4 bases not matched to a gene; V was cut back by 4 bases and J by 4 bases. Germline CDR1 reads MNHEY; CDR2 reads SVGEGT. The CDR3 spans 15 residues. The CDR3, as DNA: TGTGCCAGCAGTTTTGGGACAGGGGTGTACAATGAGCAGTTCTTC. As protein: CASSFGTGVYNEQFF.

This clone was picked up a small number of times. The gene calls are TRBV11-3 and TRBJ2-3; 7 nucleotides line up with TRBD2. Unmatched junction bases numbered 2, after V lost 3 bases and J lost 5 bases. Germline loops: CDR1 SGHNT, CDR2 YENEEA. This CDR3 comprises 13 residues. CDR3 region: CASSFTSVDTQYF. CDR3 sequence (DNA): TGTGCCAGCAGCTTCACTAGCGTAGATACGCAGTATTTT. The variable domain in full, completed from reference TRBV11-3 and TRBJ2-3, reads EAGVVQSPRYKIIEKKQPVAFWCNPISGHNTLYWYLQNLGQGPELLIRYENEEAVDDSQLPKDRFSAERLKGVDSTLKIQPAELGDSAVYLCASSFTSVDTQYFGPGTRLTVL.

The chain has TRBV5-8 and TRBJ1-2; D is unclear. The CDR3 spans 14 residues. V was shortened by 4 bases and J by 4 bases, with 14 bases between the two germline ends. Germline CDR1 reads SGHTS; CDR2 reads YDEGEE. The DNA for the CDR3 is TGTGCCAGCAGCGAAGCCCCTCGGGGCTATGGCTACACCTTC. It is translated as CASSEAPRGYGYTF.

The chain employs TRBV7-9 and TRBJ1-4; a weak D match, TRBD1 (6 bases). Trimming took 4 bases from V and 6 from J, leaving 15 bases between them. The CDR3 runs to 15 residues. Germline values: CDR1 SEHNR, CDR2 FQNEAQ (reference sequence). The CDR3 coding sequence is TGTGCCAGCAGCTCGACCACAGGGTTCCATGAAAAACTGTTTTTT. Residues: CASSSTTGFHEKLFF.

The J gene is TRBJ2-3, the V gene TRBV4-2; 12 bases map to TRBD2. The CDR3 is made up of 15 amino acids. V lost 4 bases and J lost 3; bases outside the gene matches: 2. Germline CDR1 LGHNA, CDR2 YNFKEQ. The CDR3 reads CASSLGLAGTDTQYF. CDR3 DNA: TGTGCCAGCAGCCTCGGACTAGCGGGGACAGATACGCAGTATTTT.

A remark on this clone: This specimen includes other DNA sequences encoding the same CDR3. The chain couples TRBV5-1 to TRBJ2-1; tentative D call: TRBD2 (7 bases). CDR1 is SGHRS and CDR2 is YFSETQ in the germline V gene. This CDR3 has 15 residues. V was trimmed by 0 bases and J by 4 bases, leaving 11 bases between them. CDR3 DNA: TGCGCCAGCAGCTTGGCAAGCGGGACATACAATGAGCAGTTCTTC. Translation: CASSLASGTYNEQFF.

This clone showed up just a few times. This chain links TRBV6-5 with TRBJ1-3; D unresolved. The CDR3 length is 13 residues. The V end was cut by 7 bases, the J end by 0 bases, with 7 bases between. Looked up from germline, CDR1 is MNHEY and CDR2 is SVGAGI. The CDR3 DNA sequence: TGTGCCAGCACTAGTTTCTCTGGAAACACCATATATTTT. Translating gives CASTSFSGNTIYF.

This clone appeared a single time. The chain joins TRBV2 to TRBJ2-3; TRBD1 matches 7 bases. Germline V gene data show CDR1 as SNHLY and CDR2 as FYNNEI. V trimming: 5 bases; J trimming: 5 bases; junction bases outside the gene matches: 4. The CDR3 runs 13 residues. The DNA of the CDR3 is TGTGCCAGCAGTAGGGGGCTGGGAGATACGCAGTATTTT. Protein sequence: CASSRGLGDTQYF.

This chain connects TRBV4-3 to TRBJ2-2; 8 bases agree with TRBD2. Germline V gives CDR1 LGHNA, CDR2 YSLEER. V gave up 3 bases and J gave up 4 bases; unmatched junction bases: 7. The CDR3 has 16 residues. DNA of the CDR3: TGCGCCAGCAGCCAGGAAGCGGGAGCAAGCACCGGGGAGCTGTTTTTT. This gives the protein CASSQEAGASTGELFF.

The V and J genes are TRBV24-1 and TRBJ2-5, with TRBD1 matching 12 bases. The CDR3 loop spans 15 amino acids. Trimming at V came to 4 bases and at J to 4 bases, leaving 3 bases not matched to a gene. Germline V gene lookup returns CDR1 KGHDR and CDR2 SFDVKD. CDR3 in DNA: TGTGCCACCAGTGAGGGGACAGGGGGCGGAGAGACCCAGTACTTC. It is translated as CATSEGTGGGETQYF.

V usage is TRBV5-1 and J usage is TRBJ2-7; 9 bases agree with TRBD1. The CDR3 loop spans 14 amino acids. J lost 5 bases, V lost 2 bases, and 5 bases had no gene match. Germline CDR1 reads SGHRS; CDR2 reads YFSETQ. The CDR3 bases are TGCGCCAGCAGCTTATGGACAGGGGCCCACGAGCAGTACTTC. Amino acids: CASSLWTGAHEQYF.

The chain links TRBV7-2 to TRBJ1-2; TRBD1 aligns across 9 bases. Trimming removed 0 bases from V and 8 bases from J; junction bases left unmatched: 1. Per germline, CDR1 SGHTA and CDR2 FQGNSA. This CDR3 contains 13 residues. DNA for the CDR3: TGTGCCAGCAGCTTAGCCGGACAGGGGGGCTACACCTTC. Amino acid sequence: CASSLAGQGGYTF. The whole variable domain, remainder taken from reference TRBV7-2 and TRBJ1-2, is GAGVSQSPSNKVTEKGKDVELRCDPISGHTALYWYRQSLGQGLEFLIYFQGNSAPDKSGLPSDRFSAERTGGSVSTLTIQRTQQEDSAVYLCASSLAGQGGYTFGSGTRLTVV.

The rearrangement uses TRBV5-6 and TRBJ2-2; D is undetermined. Trimming pared 0 bases from V and 6 bases from J, leaving 15 bases between. Germline V gives CDR1 SGHDT, CDR2 YYEEEE. This CDR3 region has 16 residues. CDR3 in DNA: TGTGCCAGCAGCTTGGCCGGCAGGATGGTGGCCGGGGAGCTGTTTTTT. Encoded protein: CASSLAGRMVAGELFF.

This rearrangement joins TRBV15 to TRBJ2-1, with 9 positions matching TRBD2. J gave up 9 bases and V 0 bases, and 9 bases lay outside the gene matches. Germline loops: CDR1 LNHNV, CDR2 YYDKDF (reference sequence). This CDR3 is built from 16 residues. CDR3: CATSRDRPSGTGEQFF. CDR3 coding DNA: TGTGCCACCAGCAGAGATCGGCCTAGCGGGACGGGTGAGCAGTTCTTC. Full variable domain (rest looked up from reference TRBV15 and TRBJ2-1): DAMVIQNPRYQVTQFGKPVTLSCSQTLNHNVMYWYQQKSSQAPKLLFHYYDKDFNNEADTPDNFQSRRPNTSFCFLDIRSPGLGDTAMYLCATSRDRPSGTGEQFFGPGTRLTVL.

The V and J genes are TRBV28 and TRBJ2-7; a weak D match, TRBD2 (5 bases). The CDR3 consists of 13 residues. V was clipped by 5 bases and J by 5 bases, with 13 bases between them. In germline, CDR1 is MDHEN, CDR2 SYDVKM. The CDR3 nucleotides read TGTGCCAGCAGTGGCGGGCCCCGGAACGAGCAGTACTTC. This sequence encodes CASSGGPRNEQYF.

To note about this clone: Compared with germline, one end of the junction differs, possibly owing to a read error. J is TRBJ2-6 and V is TRBV6-5, with 8 bases aligning to TRBD2. Germline-derived CDR1 and CDR2 are MNHEY and SVGAGI. There are 12 residues in the CDR3. CDR3 DNA sequence: TGTGCCGCCTTCCGGGGGGGCAACGTCCTGACTTTC. Translating gives CAAFRGGNVLTF.

With regard to this clone: The same CDR3 arises from other DNA sequences in this sample as well. This chain connects TRBV3-1 (or the pseudogene TRBV3-2) to TRBJ1-1; perhaps TRBD1 as D (6 bases). The CDR3 has 14 amino acids. V was pared by 3 bases and J by 2 bases, with 10 bases between. Germline values: CDR1 LGHDT, CDR2 YNNKEL (reference sequence). The CDR3 DNA follows: TGTGCCAGCAGCCAGTCGGACAGAAACACTGAAGCTTTCTTT. It translates to CASSQSDRNTEAFF.